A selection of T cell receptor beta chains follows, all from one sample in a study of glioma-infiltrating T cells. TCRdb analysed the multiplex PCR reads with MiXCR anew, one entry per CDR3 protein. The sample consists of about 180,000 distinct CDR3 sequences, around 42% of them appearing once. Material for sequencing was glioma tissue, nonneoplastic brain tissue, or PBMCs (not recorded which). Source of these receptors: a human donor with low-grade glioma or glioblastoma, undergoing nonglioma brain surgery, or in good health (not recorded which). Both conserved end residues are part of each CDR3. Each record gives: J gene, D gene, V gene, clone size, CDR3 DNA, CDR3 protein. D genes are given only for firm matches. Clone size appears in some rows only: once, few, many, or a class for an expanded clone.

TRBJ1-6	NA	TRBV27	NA	TGTGCCAGCAGTTCTGACACAGGGAATTCACCCCCCCACTTT	CASSSDTGNSPPHF
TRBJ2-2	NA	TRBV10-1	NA	TGCGCCAGCAGCCTCGTACAGCCCGGCACCGGGGAGCTGTTTTTT	CASSLVQPGTGELFF
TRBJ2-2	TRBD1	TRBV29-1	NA	TGCAGCGCCTCCGTTGGACAGGGGGGATCGACCGGGGAGCTGTTTTTT	CSASVGQGGSTGELFF
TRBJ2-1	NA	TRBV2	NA	TGTGCCAGCAGTGAAGGAGTTCTTGTGGGCTCCTACAATGAGCAGTTCTTC	CASSEGVLVGSYNEQFF
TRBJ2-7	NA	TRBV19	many	TGTGCCAGTAGTATAGAGCAGGCAAGCTCCTACGAGCAGTACTTC	CASSIEQASSYEQYF
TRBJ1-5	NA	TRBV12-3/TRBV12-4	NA	TGTGCCAGCAGTGACCGAGTATTGACAGGAGATCAGCCCCAGCATTTT	CASSDRVLTGDQPQHF
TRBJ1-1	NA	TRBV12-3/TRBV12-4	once	TGTGCCAGCAATTTAGGGCAGTCCGAAGCTTTCTTT	CASNLGQSEAFF
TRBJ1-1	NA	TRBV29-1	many	TGCAGCGTTTTGACAGGCACTGAAGCTTTCTTT	CSVLTGTEAFF
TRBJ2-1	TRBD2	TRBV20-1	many	TGCAGTGCTAGAACCGAGACTAGCCCCCGAACATGGAATGAGCAGTTCTTC	CSARTETSPRTWNEQFF
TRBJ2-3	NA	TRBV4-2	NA	TGTGCCAGCAGTCAAGTTGGAGACCATATGGTAGATACGCAGTATTTT	CASSQVGDHMVDTQYF
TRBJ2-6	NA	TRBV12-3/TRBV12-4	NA	TGTGCCACCTCAACGATTGGGGCCAACGTCCTGACTTTC	CATSTIGANVLTF
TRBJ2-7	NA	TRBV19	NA	TGTGCCACCGGGGACTGGGCCTACGAGCAGTACTTC	CATGDWAYEQYF
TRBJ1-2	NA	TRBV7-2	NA	TGTGCCAGCAGCTTAGAGGGGTTGGATGGCTACACCTTC	CASSLEGLDGYTF
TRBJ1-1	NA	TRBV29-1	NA	TGCAGCGTTTCCTATGGCGTAGAAGCTTTCTTT	CSVSYGVEAFF
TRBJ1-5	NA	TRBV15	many	TGTGCCACCAGCAGTGCGGTTAGCAATCAGCCCCAGCATTTT	CATSSAVSNQPQHF
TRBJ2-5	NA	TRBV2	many	TGTGCCAGCAGTGTGACCCGAGAGACCCAGTACTTC	CASSVTRETQYF
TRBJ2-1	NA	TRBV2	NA	TGTGCTAGCACTACTGGGAGCGGACGGACGTACAATGAGCAGTTCTTC	CASTTGSGRTYNEQFF
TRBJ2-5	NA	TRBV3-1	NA	TGTGCCAGCAGACTACAGGGGACCCAGTACTTC	CASRLQGTQYF
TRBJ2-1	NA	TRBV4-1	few	TGCGCCAGCAGCCAAGGACGGGGGCCCCCAAGCAATGAGCAGTTCTTC	CASSQGRGPPSNEQFF
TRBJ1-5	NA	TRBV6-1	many	TGTGCCAGCAGTGAACCGAGTTTTCCGCCCCAGCATTTT	CASSEPSFPPQHF
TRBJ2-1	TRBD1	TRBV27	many	TGTGCCAGCAGTCTGGGACAGGGGAATGAGCAGTTCTTC	CASSLGQGNEQFF
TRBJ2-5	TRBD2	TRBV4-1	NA	TGCGCCAGCAGCCAAGTGAAACTAGCGGGGCGAGAGACCCAGTACTTC	CASSQVKLAGRETQYF
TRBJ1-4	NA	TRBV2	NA	TGTGCCAGAAGGGACATTAATGAAAAACTGTTTTTT	CARRDINEKLFF
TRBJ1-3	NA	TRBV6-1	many	TGTGCCAGCAGGGAGTTCAAGGACGGAAACACCATATATTTT	CASREFKDGNTIYF
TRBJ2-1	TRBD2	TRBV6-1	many	TGTGCCAGCACTCGAGGGAGGGCCTCCTACAATGAGCAGTTCTTC	CASTRGRASYNEQFF
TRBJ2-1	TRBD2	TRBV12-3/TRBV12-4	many	TGTGCCAGCAGTTCCGGGACTAGCGGGAGTAAGTTCTTC	CASSSGTSGSKFF
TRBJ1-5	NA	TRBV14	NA	TGTGCCAGCAACCTCTCGGGGAGGGGCTCTGAAATAAGTCAGCCCCAGCATTTT	CASNLSGRGSEISQPQHF
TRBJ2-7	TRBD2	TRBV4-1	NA	TGCGCCAGCAGCACAACAACTAGCGGGAGATCCTACGAGCAGTACTTC	CASSTTTSGRSYEQYF
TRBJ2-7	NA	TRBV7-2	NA	TGTGCCAGCAGCTTCTCAAACTGGGACAATGAGCAGTACTTC	CASSFSNWDNEQYF
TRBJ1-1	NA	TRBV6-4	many	TGTGCCAGCAGTGAAGATAGGGATACTGAAGCTTTCTTT	CASSEDRDTEAFF
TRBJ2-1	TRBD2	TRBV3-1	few	TGTGCCAGCAGCCCGCCGCGGGGGGTGAATGAGCAGTTCTTC	CASSPPRGVNEQFF
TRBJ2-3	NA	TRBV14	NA	TGTGCCAGCAGCCCAATCCTTTTGAGATTCACAGATACGCAGTATTTT	CASSPILLRFTDTQYF
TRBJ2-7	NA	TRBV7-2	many	TGTGCCAGCAGCTTAGACAGGGCCAACGAGCAGTACTTC	CASSLDRANEQYF
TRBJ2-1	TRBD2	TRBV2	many	TGTGCCAGCCGACTAGCGGGAGATGAGCAGTTCTTC	CASRLAGDEQFF
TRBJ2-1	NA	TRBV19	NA	TGTGCCAGTAGTGGTGGGTATGACAATGAGCAGTTCTTC	CASSGGYDNEQFF
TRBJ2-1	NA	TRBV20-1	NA	TGCAGTGCTAGAGATGACCGCTACTACGAGCAGTTCTTC	CSARDDRYYEQFF
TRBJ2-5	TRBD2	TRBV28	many	TGTGCCAGCAGTCCGCTAGCGGGAGTAGAAGAGACCCAGTACTTC	CASSPLAGVEETQYF
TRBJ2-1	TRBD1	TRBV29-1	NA	TGCAGCGTTCCGAGACAGGGGCTCTACAATGAGCAGTTCTTC	CSVPRQGLYNEQFF
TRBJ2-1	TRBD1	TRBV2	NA	TGTGCCAGCAGTGCCGGGACAGGGGGCCACAATGAGCAGTTCTTC	CASSAGTGGHNEQFF
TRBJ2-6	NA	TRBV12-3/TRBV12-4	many	TGTGCCAGCAGTTGGTTAGTCGCCGGGGCCAACGTCCTGACTTTC	CASSWLVAGANVLTF
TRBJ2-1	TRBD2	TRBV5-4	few	TGTGCCAGCATACAACCCAGGGATTTACCGGGACTAGCGACTGAGCAGTTCTTC	CASIQPRDLPGLATEQFF
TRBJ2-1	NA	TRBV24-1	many	TGTGCCACCAGTGATGCGGGCCTATCTATTGAGCAGTTCTTC	CATSDAGLSIEQFF
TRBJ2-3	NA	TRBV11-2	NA	TGTGCCAGCAGCACTCTAGCGTCTAGAACAGATACGCAGTATTTT	CASSTLASRTDTQYF
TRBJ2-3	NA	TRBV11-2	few	TGTGCCAGCAGCCAGGGACATCTCGGGGTAAATACGCAGTATTTT	CASSQGHLGVNTQYF